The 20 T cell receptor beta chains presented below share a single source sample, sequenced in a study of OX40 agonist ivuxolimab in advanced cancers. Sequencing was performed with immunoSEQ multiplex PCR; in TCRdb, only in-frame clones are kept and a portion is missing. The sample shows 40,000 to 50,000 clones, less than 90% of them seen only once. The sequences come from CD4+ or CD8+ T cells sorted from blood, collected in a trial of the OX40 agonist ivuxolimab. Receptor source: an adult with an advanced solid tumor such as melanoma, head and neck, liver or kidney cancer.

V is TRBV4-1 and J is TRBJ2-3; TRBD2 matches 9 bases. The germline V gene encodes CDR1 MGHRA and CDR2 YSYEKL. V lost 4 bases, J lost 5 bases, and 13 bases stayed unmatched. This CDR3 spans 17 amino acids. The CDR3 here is CASSLGKAGGRGDTQYF. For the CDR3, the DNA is TGCGCCAGCAGCCTGGGAAAAGCGGGAGGTCGGGGAGATACGCAGTATTTT.

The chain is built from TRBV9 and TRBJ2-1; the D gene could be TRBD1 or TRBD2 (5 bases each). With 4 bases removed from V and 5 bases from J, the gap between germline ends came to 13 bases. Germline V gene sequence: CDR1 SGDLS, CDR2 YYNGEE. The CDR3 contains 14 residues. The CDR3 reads CASSSRDAHNEQFF. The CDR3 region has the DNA TGTGCCAGCAGCAGCCGGGACGCGCACAATGAGCAGTTCTTC.

CDR3 residues: CASSLAPYNEQFF. The DNA of the CDR3 is TGTGCCAGCAGCCTAGCTCCTTACAATGAGCAGTTCTTC. This chain joins TRBV6-5 and TRBJ2-1; the D gene is possibly TRBD2 (5 bases). Germline-derived CDR1 and CDR2 are MNHEY and SVGAGI. V lost 6 bases, J lost 4 bases, and 10 bases lay in between. The CDR3 has 13 amino acids.

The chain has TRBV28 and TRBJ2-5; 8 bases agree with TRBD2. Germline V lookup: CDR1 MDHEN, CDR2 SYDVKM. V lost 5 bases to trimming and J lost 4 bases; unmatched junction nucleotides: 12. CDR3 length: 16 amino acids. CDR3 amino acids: CASSHPPSGPRETQYF. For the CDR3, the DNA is TGTGCCAGCAGTCACCCCCCTAGCGGGCCCCGAGAGACCCAGTACTTC.

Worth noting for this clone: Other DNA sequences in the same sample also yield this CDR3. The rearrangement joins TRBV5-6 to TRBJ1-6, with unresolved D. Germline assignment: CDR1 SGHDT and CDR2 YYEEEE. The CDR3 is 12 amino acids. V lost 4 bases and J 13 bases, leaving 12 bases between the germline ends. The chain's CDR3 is CASSLGTLPLHF. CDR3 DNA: TGTGCCAGCAGCCTGGGCACCCTTCCCCTCCACTTT.

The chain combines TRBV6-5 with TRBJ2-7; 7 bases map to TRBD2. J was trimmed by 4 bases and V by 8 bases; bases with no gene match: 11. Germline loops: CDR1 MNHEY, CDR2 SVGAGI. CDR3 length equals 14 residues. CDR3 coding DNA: TGTGCCAGCTCAACGAGCGGGACCCGTTACGAGCAGTACTTC. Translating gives CASSTSGTRYEQYF.

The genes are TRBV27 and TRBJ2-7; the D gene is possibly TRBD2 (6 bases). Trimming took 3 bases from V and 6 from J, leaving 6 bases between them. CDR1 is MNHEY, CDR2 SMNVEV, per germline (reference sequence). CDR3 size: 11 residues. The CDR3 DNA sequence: TGTGCCAGCAGTTTCGGGGGCGAGCAGTACTTC. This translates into CASSFGGEQYF.

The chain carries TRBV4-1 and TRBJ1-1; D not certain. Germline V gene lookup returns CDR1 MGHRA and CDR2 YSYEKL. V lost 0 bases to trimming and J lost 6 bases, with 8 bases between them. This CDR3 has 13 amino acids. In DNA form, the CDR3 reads TGCGCCAGCAGCCAAGATAACGGAGCTGAAGCTTTCTTT. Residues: CASSQDNGAEAFF.

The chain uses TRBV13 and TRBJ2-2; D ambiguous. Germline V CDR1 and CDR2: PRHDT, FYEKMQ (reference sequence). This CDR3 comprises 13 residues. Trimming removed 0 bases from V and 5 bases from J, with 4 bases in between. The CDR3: CASSLGRTGELFF. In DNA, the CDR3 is TGTGCCAGCAGCTTAGGTAGGACCGGGGAGCTGTTTTTT.

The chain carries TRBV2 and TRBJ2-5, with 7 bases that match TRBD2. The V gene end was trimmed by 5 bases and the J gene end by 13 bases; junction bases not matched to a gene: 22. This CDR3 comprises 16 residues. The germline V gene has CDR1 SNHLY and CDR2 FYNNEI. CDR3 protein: CASSPPDRDYQTNRYF. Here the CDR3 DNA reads TGTGCCAGCAGTCCCCCGGACCGGGACTACCAAACAAACCGGTACTTC.

CDR3 sequence (DNA): TGTGCCAGTAGTATAGTCACAGGGAGCTACGAGCAGTACTTC. It is translated as CASSIVTGSYEQYF. The genes are TRBV19 and TRBJ2-7, with a weak D call TRBD1 (6 bases). Trimming took 1 base from V and 3 from J, leaving 10 bases between them. CDR1 is LNHDA and CDR2 is SQIVND in the germline V gene (reference sequence). The CDR3 is 14 residues long.

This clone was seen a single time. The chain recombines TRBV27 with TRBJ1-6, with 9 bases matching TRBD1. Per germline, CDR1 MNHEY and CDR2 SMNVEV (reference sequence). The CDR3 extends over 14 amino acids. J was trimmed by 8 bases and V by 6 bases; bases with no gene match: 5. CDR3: CASSSGTGHSPLHF. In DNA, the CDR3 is TGTGCCAGCAGCTCCGGGACAGGGCATTCACCCCTCCACTTT.

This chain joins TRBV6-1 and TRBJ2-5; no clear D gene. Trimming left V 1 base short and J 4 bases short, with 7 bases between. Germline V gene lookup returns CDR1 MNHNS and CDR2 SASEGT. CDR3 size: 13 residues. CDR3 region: CASSEDPGETQYF. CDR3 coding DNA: TGTGCCAGCAGTGAAGACCCGGGAGAGACCCAGTACTTC.

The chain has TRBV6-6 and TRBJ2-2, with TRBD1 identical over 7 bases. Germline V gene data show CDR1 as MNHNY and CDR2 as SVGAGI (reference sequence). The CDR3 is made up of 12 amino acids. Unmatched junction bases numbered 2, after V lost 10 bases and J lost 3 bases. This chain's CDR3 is CATTGDTGELFF. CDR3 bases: TGTGCCACCACAGGGGACACCGGGGAGCTGTTTTTT.

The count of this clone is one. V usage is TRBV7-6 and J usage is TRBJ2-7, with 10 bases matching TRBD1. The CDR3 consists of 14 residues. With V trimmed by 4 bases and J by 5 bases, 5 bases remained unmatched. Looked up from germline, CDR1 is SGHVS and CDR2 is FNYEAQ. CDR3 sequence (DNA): TGTGCCAGCAGCTCCCGGGACAGGGGAGACGAGCAGTACTTC. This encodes CASSSRDRGDEQYF.

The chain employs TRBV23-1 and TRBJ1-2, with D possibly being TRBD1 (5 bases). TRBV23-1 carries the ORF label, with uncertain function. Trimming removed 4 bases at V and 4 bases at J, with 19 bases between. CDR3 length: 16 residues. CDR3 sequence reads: CASSPNRDQGCYGYTF. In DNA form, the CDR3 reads TGCGCCAGCAGTCCGAACCGGGATCAGGGATGCTATGGCTACACCTTC.

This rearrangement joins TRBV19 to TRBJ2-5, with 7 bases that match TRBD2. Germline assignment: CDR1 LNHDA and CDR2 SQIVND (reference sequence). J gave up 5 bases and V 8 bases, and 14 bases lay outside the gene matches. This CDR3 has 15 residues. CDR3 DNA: TGTGCCAGTTCGGGAGGATCGGGGACGGGGGAGACCCAGTACTTC. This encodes CASSGGSGTGETQYF.

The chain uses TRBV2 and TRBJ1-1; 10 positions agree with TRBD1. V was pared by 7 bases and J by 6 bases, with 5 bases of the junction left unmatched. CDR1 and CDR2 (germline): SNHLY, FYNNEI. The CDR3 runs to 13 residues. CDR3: CASNPGQGPEAFF. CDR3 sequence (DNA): TGTGCCAGCAACCCGGGACAGGGGCCTGAAGCTTTCTTT.

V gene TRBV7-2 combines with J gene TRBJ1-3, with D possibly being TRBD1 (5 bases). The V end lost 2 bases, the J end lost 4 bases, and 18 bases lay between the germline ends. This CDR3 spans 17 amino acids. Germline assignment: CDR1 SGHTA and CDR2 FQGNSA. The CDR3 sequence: CASSLNRPIRDGNTIYF. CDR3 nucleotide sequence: TGTGCCAGCAGCTTAAACAGGCCGATAAGGGACGGAAACACCATATATTTT.

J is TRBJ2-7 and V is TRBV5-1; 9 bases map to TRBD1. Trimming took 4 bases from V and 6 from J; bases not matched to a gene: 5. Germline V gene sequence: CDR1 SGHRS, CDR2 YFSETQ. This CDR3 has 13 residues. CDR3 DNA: TGCGCCAGCAGCGGGGGACAGGGCGTCGAGCAGTACTTC. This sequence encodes CASSGGQGVEQYF.